This TCR beta chain was found in a study of control samples from healthy donors and cancer patients. Profiled with immunoSEQ multiplex PCR; TCRdb holds only in-frame clones, not every one. The table has about 110,000 clones, over 75% seen once. This clone was observed once. The sample was PBMCs. This clonotype originated in an older woman with lung cancer.

The CDR3 DNA is TGTGCCAGCAGCTTCCTCGGGACAGAGGACAATGAAAAACTGTTTTTT. This encodes CASSFLGTEDNEKLFF. The rearrangement links TRBV7-9 to TRBJ1-4; 7 nucleotides align to TRBD1. The germline CDR1 and CDR2 sequences are SEHNR and FQNEAQ (reference sequence). The ends lost 3 bases at V and 5 bases at J; junction bases unmatched: 9. There are 16 residues in the CDR3.